The entry below describes one T cell receptor beta chain. This specimen belongs to a study of blood T cells in healthy people across ages. Looked up from germline, CDR1 is LNHNV and CDR2 is YYDKDF (reference sequence). The CDR3 totals 17 residues. V was pared by 0 bases and J by 7 bases, with 19 bases between. The use of a sample-barcoded 5' primer and a J-beta primer mix characterized a second PCR of 7 to 11 cycles. TCRdb fed the 5' RACE reads into MiXCR, producing one record per CDR3 protein. Of around 940,000 distinct CDR3 sequences in the sample, roughly half were seen once. This clonotype was sampled from a woman aged 55-69 years in good health. The chain uses TRBV15 and TRBJ1-5; a weak D match, TRBD1 (5 bases). Sequencing input: blood. The CDR3 nucleotides are TGTGCCACCAGCAGAGATCGCACCCCCAACAGGTTCCAGCCCCAGCATTTT. Protein: CATSRDRTPNRFQPQHF.